The 16 T cell receptor beta chains in this list originate from one sample, sequenced in a study of T cell repertoires in cytomegalovirus infection. TCRdb independently ran MiXCR on the reads; one entry per CDR3 protein. The sample carries 700,000 to 900,000 distinct CDR3 sequences, under 35% recorded once. No antigen has been identified for these receptors. Specimen: cultured CD8+ T cells from PBMCs, collected from culture after CMV antigen stimulation. The receptors derive from a human donor in good health (CMV status not recorded). Some clones in this sample may be carry-over from other donors' samples.

This clonotype has just a few counts. The chain employs TRBV20-1 and TRBJ2-1; tentative D call: TRBD1 (7 bases). CDR1 is DFQATT, CDR2 SNEGSKA, per germline (reference sequence). CDR3 length equals 15 residues. V was trimmed by 1 base and J by 3 bases, leaving 13 bases between them. In DNA, the CDR3 is TGCAGTGCTAGAGTTGGACAGGAGGGCTACAATGAGCAGTTCTTC. Translation gives CSARVGQEGYNEQFF.

Concerning this clonotype: One end of the junction varies from germline; a read error may be responsible. The rearrangement uses TRBV9 and TRBJ2-1; a weak D match, TRBD2 (6 bases). Per germline, CDR1 SGDLS and CDR2 YYNGEE. There are 12 residues in the CDR3. The CDR3 nucleotides are TGTGCCAGCAGCGTAGTAGAGGGCGTGGCGGGGTTC. It codes for CASSVVEGVAGF. Based on the CDR3 plus reference TRBV9 and TRBJ2-1, the full variable domain is DSGVTQTPKHLITATGQRVTLRCSPRSGDLSVYWYQQSLDQGLQFLIQYYNGEERAKGNILERFSAQQFPDLHSELNLSSLELGDSALYFCASSVVEGVAGFGPGTRLTVL.

The chain recombines TRBV4-1 with TRBJ2-2, with 7 bases aligning to TRBD1. Germline loops: CDR1 MGHRA, CDR2 YSYEKL. V was clipped by 4 bases and J by 8 bases; unmatched bases: 7. The CDR3 consists of 14 residues. The CDR3 region has the DNA TGCGCCAGCAGCCTATACAGGGGCAGGGGGGAGCTGTTTTTT. Translated, it gives CASSLYRGRGELFF.

This clonotype has a handful of counts. Relative to the germline gene, one junction end is altered; a read error may explain this. The chain joins TRBV7-7 to TRBJ2-3, with 10 bases identical to TRBD1. The CDR3 is 15 residues long. Germline loops: CDR1 SSHAT, CDR2 FNYEAQ (reference sequence). The CDR3 is CASSRTGGITDTQYF. CDR3 DNA sequence: TGTGCTAGCAGCCGGACAGGGGGGATCACAGATACGCAGTATTTT.

This chain connects TRBV6-6 to TRBJ1-3, with unresolved D. Germline CDR1 and CDR2: MNHNY and SVGAGI (reference sequence). This CDR3 has 17 amino acids. The V end lost 2 bases, the J end lost 0 bases, and 14 bases lay between the germline ends. Here the CDR3 reads CASSYTTAAISGNTIYF. CDR3 nucleotides: TGTGCCAGCAGTTACACCACCGCAGCGATCTCTGGAAACACCATATATTTT.

The chain joins TRBV20-1 to TRBJ1-1, with 8 bases identical to TRBD1. The ends lost 5 bases at V and 0 bases at J; junction bases unmatched: 11. This CDR3 is 16 amino acids long. Germline V gives CDR1 DFQATT, CDR2 SNEGSKA (reference sequence). The CDR3, as DNA: TGCAGTGCTTCTCTGGGACAGGCCACAGTGAACACTGAAGCTTTCTTT. It yields the protein CSASLGQATVNTEAFF.

The table lists this clonotype with a few counts. The chain employs TRBV5-8 and TRBJ1-1; 7 bases align to TRBD1. V shed 0 bases, J shed 8 bases, and the junction held 16 bases outside the gene matches. Germline CDR1 is SGHTS and CDR2 is YDEGEE. The CDR3 runs to 17 residues. The CDR3 loop is CASSLEGGGDGQLEAFF. Written as DNA, the CDR3 is TGTGCCAGCAGCTTGGAAGGGGGCGGGGACGGTCAGCTGGAAGCTTTCTTT.

The chain uses TRBV4-1 and TRBJ1-1; D perhaps matches TRBD1 (6 bases). The CDR3 runs 16 residues. CDR1 is MGHRA, CDR2 YSYEKL, per germline. Trimming took 0 bases from V and 5 from J, leaving 16 bases between them. For the CDR3, the DNA is TGCGCCAGCAGCCAAGAGCCGGGGGGGCGGTTGACTGAAGCTTTCTTT. This sequence encodes CASSQEPGGRLTEAFF.

Only a few counts were recorded for this clonotype. V gene TRBV12-3 or TRBV12-4 combines with J gene TRBJ1-4; D remains ambiguous. Trimming stripped 3 bases from V and 4 bases from J, with 9 bases between. The CDR3 is 14 amino acids. The CDR3 DNA sequence: TGTGCCAGCAGTTTGACTGATATTAATGAAAAACTGTTTTTT. Amino acids: CASSLTDINEKLFF.

The CDR3 bases are TGTGCCAGCAGCTTGCCGGGACGGACCGAGCAGTATTTT. Translated, it gives CASSLPGRTEQYF. The chain combines TRBV27 with TRBJ2-3; D could derive from TRBD1 or TRBD2 (5 bases each). The CDR3 runs 13 residues. V dropped 6 bases and J dropped 11 bases, with 18 bases sitting between them. Germline V gene lookup returns CDR1 MNHEY and CDR2 SMNVEV (reference sequence).

The chain carries TRBV6-8 and TRBJ1-5; 10 positions agree with TRBD1. Trimming at V came to 10 bases and at J to 3 bases, leaving 6 bases not matched to a gene. Germline CDR1 is MNHGY and CDR2 is SAAAGT. The length of the CDR3 is 14 residues. CDR3 coding DNA: TGTGCCACGATGGGACAGGGGTTCAATCAGCCCCAGCATTTT. It yields the protein CATMGQGFNQPQHF.

This clonotype appeared a few times. As DNA, the CDR3 is TGTGCCAGCAGCCCCCACGGTGGCTACACCTTC. Protein sequence: CASSPHGGYTF. J is TRBJ1-2 and V is TRBV7-6, with D uncertain. Trimming pared 5 bases from V and 7 bases from J, leaving 8 bases between. The CDR3 contains 11 residues. In germline, CDR1 is SGHVS, CDR2 FNYEAQ.

V is TRBV6-6 and J is TRBJ2-1, with D hard to call. Trimming cost V 6 bases and J 6 bases, with 15 bases left between them. This CDR3 spans 14 amino acids. The germline V gene encodes CDR1 MNHNY and CDR2 SVGAGI (reference sequence). The CDR3 DNA follows: TGTGCCAGCAGGCAACATGGCCCCCTCAATGAGCAGTTCTTC. It yields the protein CASRQHGPLNEQFF.

The J gene is TRBJ1-1, the V gene TRBV7-6; TRBD1 matches 10 bases. The V segment lost 4 bases and the J segment 5 bases; nucleotides outside the gene matches: 10. This CDR3 is built from 16 residues. CDR1 and CDR2 from the germline V gene are SGHVS and FNYEAQ. The CDR3 sequence is CASSSTVTGGATEAFF. Here the CDR3 DNA reads TGTGCCAGCAGCTCGACTGTGACAGGGGGCGCAACTGAAGCTTTCTTT.

This chain joins TRBV27 and TRBJ2-1, with 7 bases identical to TRBD2. The germline CDR1 and CDR2 sequences are MNHEY and SMNVEV (reference sequence). The CDR3 is 13 residues long. Losses at the gene ends were 4 bases for V and 12 bases for J; bases not matched to a gene: 9. CDR3 DNA sequence: TGTGCCAGCAGTTGGGGGGGTGCCTGGGGGCAGTTCTTC. Its protein product is CASSWGGAWGQFF.

V is TRBV27 and J is TRBJ1-6, with a tentative D call TRBD1 (5 bases). Per germline, CDR1 MNHEY and CDR2 SMNVEV (reference sequence). Trimming took off 6 bases at V and 5 bases at J, with 14 bases between the two ends. The CDR3 consists of 15 residues. The CDR3 DNA reads TGTGCCAGCAGGGCAGGGCCTATGGATAATTCACCCCTCCACTTT. Amino acids: CASRAGPMDNSPLHF.